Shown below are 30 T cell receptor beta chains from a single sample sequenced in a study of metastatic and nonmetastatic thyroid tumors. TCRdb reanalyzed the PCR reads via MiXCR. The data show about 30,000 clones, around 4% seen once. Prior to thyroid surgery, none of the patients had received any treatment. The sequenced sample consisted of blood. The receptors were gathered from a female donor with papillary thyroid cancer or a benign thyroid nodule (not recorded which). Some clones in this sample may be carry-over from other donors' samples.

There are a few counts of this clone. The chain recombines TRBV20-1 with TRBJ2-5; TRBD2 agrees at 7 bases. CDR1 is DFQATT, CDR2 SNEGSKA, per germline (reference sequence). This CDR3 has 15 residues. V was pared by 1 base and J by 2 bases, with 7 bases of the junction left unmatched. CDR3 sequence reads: CSARVPAGLQETQYF. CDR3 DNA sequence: TGCAGTGCTAGAGTACCAGCGGGGTTACAAGAGACCCAGTACTTC.

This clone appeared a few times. The CDR3 here is CASSEYGRTNNSPLHF. For the CDR3, the DNA is TGTGCCAGCAGTGAATATGGGCGAACGAATAATTCACCCCTCCACTTT. The V gene is TRBV6-1, the J gene TRBJ1-6; D is undetermined. In germline, CDR1 is MNHNS, CDR2 SASEGT. Trimming took 2 bases from V and 5 from J, leaving 13 bases between them. This CDR3 is 16 amino acids long.

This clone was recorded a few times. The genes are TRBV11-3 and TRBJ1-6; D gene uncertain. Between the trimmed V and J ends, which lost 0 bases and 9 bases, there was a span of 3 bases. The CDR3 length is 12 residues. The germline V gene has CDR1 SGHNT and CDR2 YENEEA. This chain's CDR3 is CASSLEGSPLHF. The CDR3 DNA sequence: TGTGCCAGCAGCTTAGAAGGTTCACCCCTCCACTTT.

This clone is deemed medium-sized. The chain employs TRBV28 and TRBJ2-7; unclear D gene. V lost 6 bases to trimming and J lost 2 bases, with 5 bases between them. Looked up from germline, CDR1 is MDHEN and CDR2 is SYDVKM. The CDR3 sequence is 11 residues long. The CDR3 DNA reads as TGTGCCAGCAGGACTCCCTACGAGCAGTACTTC. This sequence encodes CASRTPYEQYF.

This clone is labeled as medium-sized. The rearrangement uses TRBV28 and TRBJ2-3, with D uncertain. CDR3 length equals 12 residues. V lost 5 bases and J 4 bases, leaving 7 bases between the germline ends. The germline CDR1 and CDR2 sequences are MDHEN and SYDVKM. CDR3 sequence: CASSLIADTQYF. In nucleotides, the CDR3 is TGTGCCAGCAGTCTTATCGCAGATACGCAGTATTTT.

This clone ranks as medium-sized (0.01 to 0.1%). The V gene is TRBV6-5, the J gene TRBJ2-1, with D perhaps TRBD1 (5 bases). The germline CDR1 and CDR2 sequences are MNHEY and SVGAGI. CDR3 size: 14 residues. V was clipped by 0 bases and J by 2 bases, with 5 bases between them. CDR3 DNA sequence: TGTGCCAGCAGTTACTCGACAGCCTACAATGAGCAGTTCTTC. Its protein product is CASSYSTAYNEQFF.

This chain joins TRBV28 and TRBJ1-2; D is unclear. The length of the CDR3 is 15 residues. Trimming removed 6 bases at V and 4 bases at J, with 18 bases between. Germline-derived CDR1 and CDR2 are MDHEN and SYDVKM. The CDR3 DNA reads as TGTGCCAGCAGGCTGCCCCGACAACTTACCTATGGCTACACCTTC. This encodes CASRLPRQLTYGYTF.

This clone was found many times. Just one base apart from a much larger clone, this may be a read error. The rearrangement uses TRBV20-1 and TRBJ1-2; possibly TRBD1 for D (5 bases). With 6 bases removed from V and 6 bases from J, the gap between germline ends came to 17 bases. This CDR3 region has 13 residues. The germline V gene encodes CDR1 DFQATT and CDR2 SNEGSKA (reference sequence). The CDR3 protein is CSAGGPSMNGYTF. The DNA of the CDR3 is TGCAGTGCGGGGGGACCAAGCATGAATGGCTACACCTTC.

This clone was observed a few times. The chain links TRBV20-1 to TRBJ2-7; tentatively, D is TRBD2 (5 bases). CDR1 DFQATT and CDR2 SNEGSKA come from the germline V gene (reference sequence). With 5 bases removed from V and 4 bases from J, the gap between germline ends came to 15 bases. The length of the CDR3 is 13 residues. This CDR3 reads CSAPGRVPYEQYF. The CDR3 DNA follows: TGCAGTGCTCCCGGGCGGGTACCATACGAGCAGTACTTC.

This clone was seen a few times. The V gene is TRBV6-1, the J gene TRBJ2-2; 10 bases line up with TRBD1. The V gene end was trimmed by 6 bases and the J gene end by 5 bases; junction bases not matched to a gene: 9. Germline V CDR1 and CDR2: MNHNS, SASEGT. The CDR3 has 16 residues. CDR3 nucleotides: TGTGCCAGCAGGCGAAGGACAGGGGGGGGAACCGGGGAGCTGTTTTTT. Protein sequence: CASRRRTGGGTGELFF.

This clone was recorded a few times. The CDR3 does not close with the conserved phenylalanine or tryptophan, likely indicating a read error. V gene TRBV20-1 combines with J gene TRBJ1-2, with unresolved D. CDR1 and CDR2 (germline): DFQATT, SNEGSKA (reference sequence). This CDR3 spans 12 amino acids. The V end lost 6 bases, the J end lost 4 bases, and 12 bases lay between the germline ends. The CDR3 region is CSAQAPVYGYTS. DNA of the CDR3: TGCAGTGCGCAGGCTCCGGTCTATGGCTACACCTCC.

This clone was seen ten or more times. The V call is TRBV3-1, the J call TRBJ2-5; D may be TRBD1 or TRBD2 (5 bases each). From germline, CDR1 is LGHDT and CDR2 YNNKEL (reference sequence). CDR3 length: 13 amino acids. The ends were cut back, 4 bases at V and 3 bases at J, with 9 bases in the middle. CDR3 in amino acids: CASSRGREETQYF. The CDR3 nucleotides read TGTGCCAGCAGCCGGGGACGGGAAGAGACCCAGTACTTC.

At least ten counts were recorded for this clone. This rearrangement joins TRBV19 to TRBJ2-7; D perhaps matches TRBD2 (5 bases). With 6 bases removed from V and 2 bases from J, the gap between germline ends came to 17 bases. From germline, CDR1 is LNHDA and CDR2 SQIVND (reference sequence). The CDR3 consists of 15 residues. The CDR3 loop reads CASSGVFAGPYEQYF. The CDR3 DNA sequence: TGTGCCAGTAGCGGGGTGTTTGCGGGCCCCTACGAGCAGTACTTC.

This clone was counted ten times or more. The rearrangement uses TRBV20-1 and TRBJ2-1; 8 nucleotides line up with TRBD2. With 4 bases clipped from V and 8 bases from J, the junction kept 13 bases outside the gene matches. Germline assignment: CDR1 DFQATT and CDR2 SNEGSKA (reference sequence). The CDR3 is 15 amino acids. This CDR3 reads CSATTWVAGGDEQFF. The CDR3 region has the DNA TGCAGTGCTACTACCTGGGTGGCGGGAGGCGATGAGCAGTTCTTC.

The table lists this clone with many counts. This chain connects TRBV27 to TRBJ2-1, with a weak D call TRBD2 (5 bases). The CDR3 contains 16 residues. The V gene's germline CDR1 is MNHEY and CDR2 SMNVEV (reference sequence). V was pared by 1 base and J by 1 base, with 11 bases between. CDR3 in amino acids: CASSLFPERSYNEQFF. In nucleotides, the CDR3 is TGTGCCAGCAGTTTATTCCCCGAGCGGTCCTACAATGAGCAGTTCTTC.

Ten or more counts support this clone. The CDR3 loop reads CASSFEGGRTEAFF. In DNA form, the CDR3 reads TGTGCCAGCAGCTTTGAAGGGGGTCGGACTGAAGCTTTCTTT. The rearrangement links TRBV7-9 to TRBJ1-1; a weak D match, TRBD1 (6 bases). Per germline, CDR1 SEHNR and CDR2 FQNEAQ (reference sequence). Trimming took off 3 bases at V and 5 bases at J, with 13 bases between the two ends. This CDR3 region has 14 residues.

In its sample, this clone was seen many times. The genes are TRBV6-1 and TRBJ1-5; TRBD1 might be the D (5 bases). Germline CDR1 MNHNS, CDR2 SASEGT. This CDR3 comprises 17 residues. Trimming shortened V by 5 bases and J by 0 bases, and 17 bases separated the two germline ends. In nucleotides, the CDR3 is TGTGCCAGCAGTTACGGAGACGGGGGATATAGCAATCAGCCCCAGCATTTT. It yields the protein CASSYGDGGYSNQPQHF.

In DNA form, the CDR3 reads TGTGCCAGCAGTCACAGGGACGGGGAGCTGTTTTTT. Encoded protein: CASSHRDGELFF. The chain carries TRBV6-5 and TRBJ2-2; weak D call: TRBD1 (6 bases). Germline V gene sequence: CDR1 MNHEY, CDR2 SVGAGI. This CDR3 is built from 12 residues. V lost 5 bases to trimming and J lost 7 bases, with 8 bases between them.

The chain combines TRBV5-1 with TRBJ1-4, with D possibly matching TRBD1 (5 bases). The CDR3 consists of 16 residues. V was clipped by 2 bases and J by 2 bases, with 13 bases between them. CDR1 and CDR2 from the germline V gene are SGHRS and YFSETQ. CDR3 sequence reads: CASSFLGAGTNEKLFF. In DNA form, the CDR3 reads TGCGCCAGCAGCTTCCTTGGGGCAGGGACTAATGAAAAACTGTTTTTT.

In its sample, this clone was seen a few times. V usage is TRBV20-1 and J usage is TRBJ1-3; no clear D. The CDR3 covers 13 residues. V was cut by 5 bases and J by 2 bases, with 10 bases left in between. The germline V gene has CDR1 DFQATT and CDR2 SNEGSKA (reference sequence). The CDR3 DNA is TGCAGTGCTCTCCGGTGGGCTGGAAACACCATATATTTT. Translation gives CSALRWAGNTIYF.

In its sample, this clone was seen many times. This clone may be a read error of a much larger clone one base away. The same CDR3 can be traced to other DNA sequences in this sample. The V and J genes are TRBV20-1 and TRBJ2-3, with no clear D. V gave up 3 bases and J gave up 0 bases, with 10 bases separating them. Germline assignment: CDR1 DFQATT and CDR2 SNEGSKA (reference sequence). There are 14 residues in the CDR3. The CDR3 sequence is CSARVMGSTDTQYF. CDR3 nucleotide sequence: TGCAGTGCTAGGGTTATGGGAAGCACAGATACGCAGTATTTT.

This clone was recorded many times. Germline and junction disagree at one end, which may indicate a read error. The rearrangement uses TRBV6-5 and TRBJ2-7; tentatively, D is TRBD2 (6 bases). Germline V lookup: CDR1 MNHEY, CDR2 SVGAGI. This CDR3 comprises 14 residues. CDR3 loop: CASSYSRRVDYLVF. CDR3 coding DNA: TGTGCCAGCAGTTACTCGAGGAGAGTGGACTACCTAGTTTTC.

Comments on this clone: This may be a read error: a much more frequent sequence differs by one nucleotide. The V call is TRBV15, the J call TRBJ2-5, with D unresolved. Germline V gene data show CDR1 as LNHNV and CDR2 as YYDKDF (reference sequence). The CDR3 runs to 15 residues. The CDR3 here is CTTSRDQGLQETQYF. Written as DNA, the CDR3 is TGTACCACCAGCAGAGATCAAGGGTTGCAAGAGACCCAGTACTTC.

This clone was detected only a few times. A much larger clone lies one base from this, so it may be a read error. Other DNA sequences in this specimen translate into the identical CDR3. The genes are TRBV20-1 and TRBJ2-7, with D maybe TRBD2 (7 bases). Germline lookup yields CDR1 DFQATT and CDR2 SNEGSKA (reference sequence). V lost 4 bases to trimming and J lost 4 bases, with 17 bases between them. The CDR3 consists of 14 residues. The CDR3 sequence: CSATGGGQLYEQYF. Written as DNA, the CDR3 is TGCAGTGCTACAGGCGGGGGACAACTTTACGAGCAGTACTTC.

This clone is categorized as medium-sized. CDR3 nucleotide sequence: TGTGCCAGCAAAGAACGGGCTTACGAGCAGTACTTC. Amino acids: CASKERAYEQYF. This chain joins TRBV2 and TRBJ2-7, with no clear D. The CDR3 covers 12 residues. The germline V gene encodes CDR1 SNHLY and CDR2 FYNNEI. The V gene lost 7 bases and the J gene lost 4 bases, with 11 bases spanning the gap.

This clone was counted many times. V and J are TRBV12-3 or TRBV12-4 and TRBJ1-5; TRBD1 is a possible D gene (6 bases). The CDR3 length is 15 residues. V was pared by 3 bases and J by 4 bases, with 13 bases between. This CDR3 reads CASSFTAGDNQPQHF. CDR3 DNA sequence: TGTGCCAGCAGTTTCACCGCAGGGGATAATCAGCCCCAGCATTTT.

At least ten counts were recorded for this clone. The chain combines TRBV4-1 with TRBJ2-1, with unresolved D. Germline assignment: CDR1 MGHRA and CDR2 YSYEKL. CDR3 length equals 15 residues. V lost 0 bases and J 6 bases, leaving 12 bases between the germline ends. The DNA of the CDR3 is TGCGCCAGCAGCCAAGAAGAGATGCCGTCCAATGAGCAGTTCTTC. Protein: CASSQEEMPSNEQFF.

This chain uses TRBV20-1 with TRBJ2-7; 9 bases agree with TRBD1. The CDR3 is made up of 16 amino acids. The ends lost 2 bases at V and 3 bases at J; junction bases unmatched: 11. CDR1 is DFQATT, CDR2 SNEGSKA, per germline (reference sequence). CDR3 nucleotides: TGCAGTGCTAGATACGTGGGGCGGACAGGGGACTACGAGCAGTACTTC. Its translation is CSARYVGRTGDYEQYF.

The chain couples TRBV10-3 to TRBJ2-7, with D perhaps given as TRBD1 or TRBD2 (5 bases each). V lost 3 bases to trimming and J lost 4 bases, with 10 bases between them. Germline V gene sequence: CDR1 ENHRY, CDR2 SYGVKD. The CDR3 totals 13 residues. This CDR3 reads CAISDGGSYEQYF. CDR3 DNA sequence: TGTGCCATCAGTGATGGGGGATCATACGAGCAGTACTTC.

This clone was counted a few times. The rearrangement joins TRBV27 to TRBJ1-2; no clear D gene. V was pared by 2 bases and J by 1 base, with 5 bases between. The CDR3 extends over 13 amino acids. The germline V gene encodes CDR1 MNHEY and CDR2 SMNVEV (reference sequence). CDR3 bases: TGTGCCAGCAGTTTAGAGGGTAACTATGGCTACACCTTC. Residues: CASSLEGNYGYTF.